Each of the 15 T cell receptor beta chains below was sequenced from the same sample in a study of PD-1 blockade in classical Hodgkin lymphoma. Every one of the patients relapsed after autologous stem cell transplantation (brentuximab vedotin exposure was variable). Investigators obtained CD8+ T cells from thawed PBMCs by magnetic negative selection. Profiled with immunoSEQ multiplex PCR; TCRdb holds only in-frame clones, not every one. The sample consists of about 27,000 clones, 88% of them appearing once. The starting material was CD8+ T cells from blood, obtained at baseline. These receptors were collected from a human donor with classical Hodgkin lymphoma.

This clone has only one observation. V usage is TRBV5-7 and J usage is TRBJ2-7, with D hard to call. TRBV5-7 is an open reading frame, and its role is uncertain. With 3 bases removed from V and 2 bases from J, the gap between germline ends came to 15 bases. This CDR3 comprises 15 residues. The CDR3 sequence: CASSSGQDGTYEQYF. The CDR3 nucleotides are TGTGCCAGCAGCTCCGGTCAAGACGGTACCTACGAGCAGTACTTC.

The chain has TRBV2 and TRBJ1-5; D is ambiguous. V lost 6 bases and J lost 2, with 5 bases in between. CDR3 length: 12 residues. The V gene's germline CDR1 is SNHLY and CDR2 FYNNEI. CDR3 region: CASRGGNQPQHF. DNA of the CDR3: TGTGCCAGCAGGGGTGGCAATCAGCCCCAGCATTTT.

The chain is built from TRBV14 and TRBJ1-1; D remains ambiguous. This CDR3 has 14 residues. CDR1 is SGHDN, CDR2 FVKESK, per germline. Between the trimmed V and J ends, which lost 3 bases and 6 bases, there was a span of 14 bases. In DNA, the CDR3 is TGTGCCAGCAGCCAGGACCCCGGGGTCGCTGAAGCTTTCTTT. It translates to CASSQDPGVAEAFF.

The chain joins TRBV5-1 to TRBJ2-7; TRBD1 matches 11 bases. The CDR3 runs 16 residues. V was pared by 2 bases and J by 5 bases, with 9 bases of the junction left unmatched. Germline V gene lookup returns CDR1 SGHRS and CDR2 YFSETQ. The CDR3 protein is CASSLSRDRGFHEQYF. The CDR3 coding sequence is TGCGCCAGCAGCTTATCCCGGGACAGGGGGTTCCACGAGCAGTACTTC.

This clone has a handful of counts. The CDR3 DNA reads TGCAGTGCGAACGTCGTCCTTAAAGCTTTCTTT. Amino acids: CSANVVLKAFF. The chain combines TRBV20-1 with TRBJ1-1; D gene ambiguous. From germline, CDR1 is DFQATT and CDR2 SNEGSKA (reference sequence). The CDR3 is 11 amino acids. V was trimmed by 6 bases and J by 9 bases, leaving 14 bases between them.

This clone was found once. The rearrangement joins TRBV5-1 to TRBJ2-7, with 7 bases fitting TRBD1. The CDR3 has 13 amino acids. Unmatched junction bases numbered 3, after V lost 3 bases and J lost 3 bases. CDR1 is SGHRS, CDR2 YFSETQ, per germline. The CDR3 nucleotides are TGCGCCAGCAGCTCTTCAGGGGGCTACGAGCAGTACTTC. The encoded protein is CASSSSGGYEQYF.

CDR3 in amino acids: CASSYGPGPTGELFF. CDR3 bases: TGTGCCAGCAGTTACGGACCGGGCCCCACCGGGGAGCTGTTTTTT. This chain uses TRBV6-5 with TRBJ2-2; D is ambiguous. Germline CDR1 reads MNHEY; CDR2 reads SVGAGI. With 2 bases removed from V and 4 bases from J, the gap between germline ends came to 11 bases. CDR3 length: 15 residues.

The chain links TRBV19 to TRBJ2-7; no clear D gene. Germline V lookup: CDR1 LNHDA, CDR2 SQIVND (reference sequence). This CDR3 comprises 11 residues. Deletions cut 7 bases from V and 6 bases from J, with 10 bases between. This CDR3 reads CASNSGGEQYF. The CDR3, as DNA: TGTGCCAGTAATTCGGGTGGCGAGCAGTACTTC.

The CDR3 sequence is CASTPTSGSTDTQYF. The CDR3 DNA reads TGTGCCAGCACTCCGACTAGCGGTAGCACAGATACGCAGTATTTT. This chain uses TRBV2 with TRBJ2-3, with TRBD2 identical over 9 bases. The CDR3 length is 15 residues. Germline V CDR1 and CDR2: SNHLY, FYNNEI. J lost 0 bases, V lost 7 bases, and 5 bases had no gene match.

This rearrangement joins TRBV27 to TRBJ1-2; no firm D call. This CDR3 has 12 amino acids. V lost 6 bases to trimming and J lost 0 bases, with 5 bases between them. Germline V lookup: CDR1 MNHEY, CDR2 SMNVEV (reference sequence). The CDR3 sequence: CASRRSNYGYTF. The CDR3 DNA sequence: TGTGCCAGCAGGAGGTCTAACTATGGCTACACCTTC.

The chain employs TRBV5-4 and TRBJ2-2; D not certain. V dropped 3 bases and J dropped 6 bases, with 18 bases sitting between them. The V gene's germline CDR1 is SGHNT and CDR2 YYREEE (reference sequence). This CDR3 region has 16 residues. The CDR3 coding sequence is TGTGCCAGCAGCTCGGCCGTGAGTGGATGGGCCGGGGAGCTGTTTTTT. It codes for CASSSAVSGWAGELFF.

The chain combines TRBV10-2 with TRBJ1-3; 7 nucleotides agree with TRBD1. The CDR3 length is 13 residues. The ends lost 6 bases at V and 4 bases at J; junction bases unmatched: 3. Germline-derived CDR1 and CDR2 are WSHSY and SAAADI. CDR3 coding DNA: TGCGCCAGCAGCAGGACAGGAGGAAACACCATATATTTT. Translated: CASSRTGGNTIYF.

J is TRBJ2-1 and V is TRBV19; 11 bases are shared with TRBD2. Germline values: CDR1 LNHDA, CDR2 SQIVND (reference sequence). With 4 bases clipped from V and 7 bases from J, the junction kept 12 bases outside the gene matches. The CDR3 spans 17 residues. CDR3 in amino acids: CASSKGASGRTPNEQFF. The CDR3 DNA reads as TGTGCCAGTAGTAAAGGGGCTAGCGGGAGGACCCCAAATGAGCAGTTCTTC.

The CDR3 coding sequence is TGTGCCAGCACCGGGACTAGCAACTCTCCCGAGCAGTACTTC. As protein: CASTGTSNSPEQYF. The V gene is TRBV5-6, the J gene TRBJ2-7, with 9 nucleotides matching TRBD2. Germline CDR1 is SGHDT and CDR2 is YYEEEE. J was trimmed by 6 bases and V by 6 bases; bases with no gene match: 10. The CDR3 extends over 14 amino acids.

This chain connects TRBV27 to TRBJ2-7, with D maybe TRBD2 (6 bases). The CDR3 contains 13 residues. From germline, CDR1 is MNHEY and CDR2 SMNVEV (reference sequence). The ends were cut back, 6 bases at V and 0 bases at J, with 9 bases in the middle. The CDR3 DNA reads TGTGCCAGCAGCCTGGGACTCTCCTACGAGCAGTACTTC. Residues: CASSLGLSYEQYF.